What follows are 8 T cell receptor beta chains derived from one specimen sequenced in a study of human T cells and chemical hapten exposure. Each CDR3 protein is one row after TCRdb ran MiXCR on the RACE reads. This repertoire shows about 190,000 distinct CDR3 sequences, about 25% found once; its top ten account for 2% to 2.5%. The time point is: patch test 3, about 24 weeks after DPC sensitization. Noted treatment: therapeutic diphenylcyclopropenone sensitization with weekly scalp DPC. This specimen was whole blood, taken in connection with sensitization to the hapten diphenylcyclopropenone (DPC). These receptors all come from a woman in her forties with alopecia areata. Some clones in this sample may be carry-over from other donors' samples.

This clonotype was seen a few times. V usage is TRBV18 and J usage is TRBJ2-1; 10 bases are a match to TRBD2. The germline CDR1 and CDR2 sequences are KGHSH and LQKENI. V trimming: 5 bases; J trimming: 7 bases; junction bases outside the gene matches: 17. The CDR3 runs 18 residues. The CDR3 region has the DNA TGTGCCAGCTCAGGACAGGGTTACGCGGGACTAGCGACTAATGAGCAGTTCTTC. Translating it yields CASSGQGYAGLATNEQFF.

This clonotype was observed a few times. The chain has TRBV5-5 and TRBJ1-2, with TRBD1 matching 7 bases. V trimming: 2 bases; J trimming: 6 bases; junction bases outside the gene matches: 1. The V gene's germline CDR1 is SGHKS and CDR2 YYEKEE (reference sequence). CDR3 length: 12 residues. CDR3 amino acids: CASSLQGNGYTF. CDR3 in DNA: TGTGCCAGCAGCTTACAGGGGAATGGCTACACCTTC.

The V and J genes are TRBV6-5 and TRBJ2-1; 9 bases match TRBD1. Trimming took 0 bases from V and 9 from J; bases not matched to a gene: 9. Germline V gives CDR1 MNHEY, CDR2 SVGAGI. This CDR3 region has 16 residues. The CDR3 DNA reads as TGTGCCAGCAGTTACTCGTACAGGGGGCGCGACGGTGAGCAGTTCTTC. Protein product: CASSYSYRGRDGEQFF.

This clonotype was found many times. The chain is built from TRBV20-1 and TRBJ2-7; D is undetermined. The CDR3 sequence is 15 residues long. From germline, CDR1 is DFQATT and CDR2 SNEGSKA (reference sequence). The germline V and J ends were trimmed by 0 bases and 0 bases, with 12 bases remaining between them. The CDR3 region has the DNA TGCAGTGCTAGAGATTCACAGCGCAGCTCCTACGAGCAGTACTTC. The encoded protein is CSARDSQRSSYEQYF.

In DNA, the CDR3 is TGTGCCAGCAGCTTATCCCTGGCCTCACCACAAGAGACCCAGTACTTC. Its protein product is CASSLSLASPQETQYF. The V gene is TRBV7-9, the J gene TRBJ2-5, with no clear D. The CDR3 has 16 residues. The ends were cut back, 2 bases at V and 2 bases at J, with 15 bases in the middle. The germline V gene encodes CDR1 SEHNR and CDR2 FQNEAQ (reference sequence).

In DNA, the CDR3 is TGCAGTGCTAGGGACAACTTTGACAGGGCCCCCTACGAGCAGTACTTC. Translated: CSARDNFDRAPYEQYF. The chain combines TRBV20-1 with TRBJ2-7, with TRBD1 matching over 7 bases. Germline lookup yields CDR1 DFQATT and CDR2 SNEGSKA (reference sequence). J was trimmed by 2 bases and V by 3 bases; bases with no gene match: 13. The CDR3 is 16 amino acids.

This chain uses TRBV12-3 or TRBV12-4 with TRBJ1-2; possible D gene TRBD1, 5 bases. The CDR3 contains 14 residues. V shed 6 bases and J shed 4 bases, with 15 bases lying between them. The CDR3 loop reads CASSPPGRPYGYTF. The DNA of the CDR3 is TGTGCCAGCAGCCCTCCGGGACGGCCCTATGGCTACACCTTC.

The chain has TRBV6-1 and TRBJ2-2; 10 bases map to TRBD2. Germline V CDR1 and CDR2: MNHNS, SASEGT. The trim removed 4 bases at V and 3 bases at J, leaving 11 bases unmatched. CDR3 length: 18 amino acids. The CDR3 coding sequence is TGTGCCAGCAGTGCTGAGGTAGCGGGAGGTGTTGACACCGGGGAGCTGTTTTTT. Translated, it gives CASSAEVAGGVDTGELFF.